The clone carrying this T cell receptor beta chain came up a few times. Its antigen is undetermined. The CDR3 loop spans 15 amino acids. Trimming pared 1 base from V and 1 base from J, leaving 9 bases between. Germline CDR1 and CDR2: LGHNA and YNFKEQ. With a J-beta primer mix and a sample-barcoded 5' primer, a second PCR ran about 7 to 11 cycles. A template-switch adaptor with 12 random nucleotides tagged each cDNA molecule. TCRdb passed the 5' RACE reads through MiXCR, listing each CDR3 protein once. The profile shows about 580,000 distinct CDR3 sequences, around 48% of them singletons. The data are from a study of blood T cells in healthy people across ages. Study-wide points: Observed TCR beta diversity per million T cells went down as age went up. This fall followed a roughly linear course with age.

The receptor's source is a man older than 75 in good health. Sequencing used blood. The chain recombines TRBV4-2 with TRBJ2-3; D might be TRBD1 (5 bases). CDR3 nucleotides: TGTGCCAGCAGCCAAGGCGAACAGGGCACAGATACGCAGTATTTT. Protein sequence: CASSQGEQGTDTQYF.